A selection of T cell receptor beta chains follows, all from one sample in a study of T-cell reconstitution after alpha-beta-depleted transplantation in children. TCRdb reanalysed the PCR reads using MiXCR and keeps one entry per CDR3 protein. The table includes about 400,000 distinct CDR3 sequences, 20% detected once. Sequenced here: PBMCs from the stem cell graft donor, sampled from the stem cell graft. Source of these receptors: a human donor who donated a stem cell graft to a child with acute myeloid leukemia. CDR3s include the opening cysteine and the closing phenylalanine or tryptophan. The D gene is left open where the match is weak. Clone size is given for some rows only: seen once, a few or many times, or a class if the clone is expanded.

d_call | j_call | v_call | cdr3_length | clone_size | cdr3_nt | cdr3_aa
TRBD1 | TRBJ2-7 | TRBV12-3/TRBV12-4 | 14 | few | TGTGCCAGCGAAACAGGGGTGGATGCCGGCGAGCAGTACTTC | CASETGVDAGEQYF
TRBD2 | TRBJ2-1 | TRBV29-1 | 12 | NA | TGCAGCGTTGAGACTAGCGGGGACGAGCAGTTCTTC | CSVETSGDEQFF
TRBD2 | TRBJ2-1 | TRBV15 | 14 | few | TGTGCCACCAGCAGACTAGCGGGAGAGGAAGAGCAGTTCTTC | CATSRLAGEEEQFF
NA | TRBJ2-1 | TRBV27 | 16 | many | TGTGCCAGCAGCTTCCTAACCCCCAGCTCCTACAATGAGCAGTTCTTC | CASSFLTPSSYNEQFF
TRBD2 | TRBJ2-1 | TRBV12-3/TRBV12-4 | 15 | many | TGTGCCAGCAGTCCTAGCGGGGGGGGTTACAATGAGCAGTTCTTC | CASSPSGGGYNEQFF
NA | TRBJ2-7 | TRBV7-6 | 15 | few | TGTGCCAGCAGCTTCCGTCCTGGCCTTGGGGACGAGCAGTACTTC | CASSFRPGLGDEQYF
NA | TRBJ1-1 | TRBV2 | 13 | NA | TGTGCCAGCAGTCGGGACGGAGGCACTGAAGCTTTCTTT | CASSRDGGTEAFF
NA | TRBJ1-5 | TRBV4-1 | 15 | NA | TGCGCCAGCAGCCAAGATGGGGGAACGAATCAGCCCCAGCATTTT | CASSQDGGTNQPQHF
TRBD1 | TRBJ2-5 | TRBV6-1 | 16 | NA | TGTGCCAGCAGGTTCGATGCGACAGGGGTTTACGAGACCCAGTACTTC | CASRFDATGVYETQYF
NA | TRBJ2-7 | TRBV7-2 | 14 | NA | TGTGCCAGCAGCTTAGGACGGTTGTCCTACGAGCAGTACTTC | CASSLGRLSYEQYF
NA | TRBJ2-5 | TRBV10-2 | 14 | NA | TGCGCCAGCAGCCAGACAGGAGTAGGGGAGACCCAGTACTTC | CASSQTGVGETQYF
NA | TRBJ2-3 | TRBV12-3/TRBV12-4 | 12 | many | TGTGCCAGCAGCCAAATCACAGATACGCAGTATTTT | CASSQITDTQYF
NA | TRBJ2-2 | TRBV3-1 | 15 | NA | TGTGCCAGCAGCCAAGCTTTCCGTTTAACCGGGGAGCTGTTTTTT | CASSQAFRLTGELFF
NA | TRBJ2-3 | TRBV20-1 | 14 | few | TGCAGTGCTAGGCCTGGGGCGGGACCAGATACGCAGTATTTT | CSARPGAGPDTQYF
NA | TRBJ2-1 | TRBV20-1 | 15 | many | TGCAGTGGTGGTGTTCCGGGACTCAACTACAATGAGCAGTTCTTC | CSGGVPGLNYNEQFF
NA | TRBJ2-7 | TRBV4-3 | 16 | few | TGCGCCAGCAGCCAAGATTTTCCGGACGACTCCTACGAGCAGTACTTC | CASSQDFPDDSYEQYF
TRBD2 | TRBJ2-3 | TRBV29-1 | 14 | many | TGCAGCGTTGTAGCGGGGAGAGGTGGTGATACGCAGTATTTT | CSVVAGRGGDTQYF
NA | TRBJ2-3 | TRBV20-1 | 13 | many | TGCAGTGCTAGAGATGAGCGTACAGATACGCAGTATTTT | CSARDERTDTQYF
TRBD1 | TRBJ2-1 | TRBV11-2 | 15 | NA | TGTGCCAGCAGCTTCTCGGGACAGGGAGGCAATGAGCAGTTCTTC | CASSFSGQGGNEQFF
NA | TRBJ1-2 | TRBV29-1 | 13 | many | TGCGCCATCCCCCAGGGCCCTAACTATGGCTACACCTTC | CAIPQGPNYGYTF
NA | TRBJ2-1 | TRBV7-9 | 12 | NA | TGTGCCAGCAGGCCAGGCTACAATGAGCAGTTCTTC | CASRPGYNEQFF
NA | TRBJ2-7 | TRBV4-3 | 15 | NA | TGCGCCAGCAGCCAAGACCGGGACGCCTCCTACGAGCAGTACTTC | CASSQDRDASYEQYF
NA | TRBJ1-2 | TRBV20-1 | 11 | few | TGCAGTGCCTCAGGGGTGGATGGCTACACCTTC | CSASGVDGYTF
NA | TRBJ1-1 | TRBV20-1 | 11 | few | TGCAGCTACCCTTGGCGGGGAGAAGCTTTCTTT | CSYPWRGEAFF
NA | TRBJ2-2 | TRBV6-2/TRBV6-3 | 16 | few | TGTGCCAGCAGTTCCCTTGGGGACCTTAACACCGGGGAGCTGTTTTTT | CASSSLGDLNTGELFF
NA | TRBJ2-1 | TRBV12-3/TRBV12-4 | 13 | many | TGTGCCAGCAGTTCGAGTACCGACAATGAGCAGTTCTTC | CASSSSTDNEQFF
NA | TRBJ2-7 | TRBV12-3/TRBV12-4 | 16 | NA | TGTGCCAGCACCCGTAGTTTGGGGGCAATGGCCTACGAGCAGTACTTC | CASTRSLGAMAYEQYF
TRBD2 | TRBJ2-7 | TRBV20-1 | 12 | many | TGCAGTGCTACAGGGAGGGCCTACGAGCAGTACTTC | CSATGRAYEQYF
TRBD2 | TRBJ2-1 | TRBV4-3 | 15 | NA | TGCGCCAGCAGCCAAGATGAGATAGCGGGCAATGAGCAGTTCTTC | CASSQDEIAGNEQFF
TRBD2 | TRBJ2-3 | TRBV7-9 | 17 | NA | TGTGCCAGCAGCTTCTCAGCCGGGACTAGCGGGACAGATACGCAGTATTTT | CASSFSAGTSGTDTQYF
NA | TRBJ2-1 | TRBV15 | 15 | NA | TGTGCCACGGGAGCGGAGATCAGCTCCTACAATGAGCAGTTCTTC | CATGAEISSYNEQFF
TRBD1 | TRBJ2-7 | TRBV6-1 | 14 | many | TGTGCCAGCACAGCAGGACAGGGGATGTACGAGCAGTACTTC | CASTAGQGMYEQYF
NA | TRBJ2-5 | TRBV25-1 | 13 | NA | TGTGCCAGCCCGAGGAGCTACCAAGAGACCCAGTACTTC | CASPRSYQETQYF
TRBD1 | TRBJ1-5 | TRBV7-9 | 13 | NA | TGTGCCAGCAGCCGGGACAGCTATCAGCCCCAGCATTTT | CASSRDSYQPQHF
TRBD2 | TRBJ2-1 | TRBV12-3/TRBV12-4 | 15 | NA | TGTGCCAGCAGTCCGGAAGCGGGAGGTTTCAATGAGCAGTTCTTC | CASSPEAGGFNEQFF
NA | TRBJ2-4 | TRBV10-3 | 12 | once | TGTGCCATCAGTTCAGCACGGACTGCACAGTACTTC | CAISSARTAQYF
NA | TRBJ2-7 | TRBV4-1 | 14 | NA | TGCGCCAGCAGCCACCGGGACGCTGCCTACGAGCAGTACTTC | CASSHRDAAYEQYF
NA | TRBJ2-1 | TRBV24-1 | 14 | few | TGTGCCACCAGTGACCAGACAGCCTACAATGAGCAGTTCTTC | CATSDQTAYNEQFF
TRBD1 | TRBJ2-3 | TRBV12-3/TRBV12-4 | 14 | many | TGTGCCAGCAGCAGACAGGGGGGCACAGATACGCAGTATTTT | CASSRQGGTDTQYF
NA | TRBJ2-1 | TRBV24-1 | 14 | many | TGTGCCACCAGTATTGCGGGTAACGGCAATGAGCAGTTCTTC | CATSIAGNGNEQFF
TRBD1 | TRBJ2-1 | TRBV10-3 | 12 | many | TGTGCCGTCGACAGGGGAGGCGATGAGCAGTTCTTC | CAVDRGGDEQFF
NA | TRBJ2-5 | TRBV12-3/TRBV12-4 | 14 | NA | TGTGCCAGCAGTACCCGGGGAGAAAGGGAGACCCAGTACTTC | CASSTRGERETQYF
TRBD1 | TRBJ2-7 | TRBV4-2 | 17 | NA | TGTGCCAGCAGCCGCAGACTTACAGGGGGCGAGACCCACGAGCAGTACTTC | CASSRRLTGGETHEQYF
NA | TRBJ2-5 | TRBV20-1 | 11 | few | TGCAGTGCTGACCGGGGTGAGACCCAGTACTTC | CSADRGETQYF
NA | TRBJ2-4 | TRBV7-2 | 14 | NA | TGTGCCAGCAGCCTGGACGGCGCCGTCGACATTCAGTACTTC | CASSLDGAVDIQYF
NA | TRBJ2-3 | TRBV3-1 | 14 | NA | TGTGCCAGCAGCCCTTGGAGGGAAACAGATACGCAGTATTTT | CASSPWRETDTQYF
NA | TRBJ1-5 | TRBV12-3/TRBV12-4 | 15 | NA | TGTGCCAGCAGTTTGTCGGCTGGGGGCCATCAGCCCCAGCATTTT | CASSLSAGGHQPQHF
TRBD1 | TRBJ2-1 | TRBV20-1 | 14 | many | TGCAGTGCTAGAGATTTAATACAGGGGAATGAGCAGTTCTTC | CSARDLIQGNEQFF
TRBD1 | TRBJ2-7 | TRBV5-5 | 15 | few | TGTGCCAGCAGCGTTCCGGGACAGGGATTACGCGAGCAGTACTTC | CASSVPGQGLREQYF
TRBD2 | TRBJ2-2 | TRBV12-3/TRBV12-4 | 18 | few | TGTGCCAGCAGTTTAGGTCTAGCGGGAGGGCCGTGGACCGGGGAGCTGTTTTTT | CASSLGLAGGPWTGELFF
NA | TRBJ2-1 | TRBV10-3 | 16 | NA | TGTGCCATAAACAGAAGTGGGGAGAAGAGGTACAATGAGCAGTTCTTC | CAINRSGEKRYNEQFF
NA | TRBJ1-1 | TRBV6-5 | 14 | NA | TGTGCCAGCAGTTACGGGGGGCTGTTAACTGAAGCTTTCTTT | CASSYGGLLTEAFF
TRBD2 | TRBJ2-2 | TRBV15 | 16 | few | TGTGCCACCAGCAGAGAAGCGGGAAAGAACACCGGGGAGCTGTTTTTT | CATSREAGKNTGELFF
NA | TRBJ2-3 | TRBV20-1 | 14 | many | TGCAGTGCTTTGGGGCAGGGCTGGACAGATACGCAGTATTTT | CSALGQGWTDTQYF
NA | TRBJ1-1 | TRBV29-1 | 13 | many | TGCAGCGTTGTACTGGTCATGAACACTGAAGCTTTCTTT | CSVVLVMNTEAFF
NA | TRBJ1-1 | TRBV11-1 | 13 | NA | TGTGCCAGCAGCACTTACCGGGCCACTGAAGCTTTCTTT | CASSTYRATEAFF
TRBD2 | TRBJ2-7 | TRBV12-3/TRBV12-4 | 15 | NA | TGTGCCAGCAGTTTATGGGGGAGGGAGTTCTACGAGCAGTACTTC | CASSLWGREFYEQYF
TRBD1 | TRBJ2-4 | TRBV12-3/TRBV12-4 | 14 | few | TGTGCCAGCAGTCGGACAGGGGCCAAAAACATTCAGTACTTC | CASSRTGAKNIQYF
NA | TRBJ2-7 | TRBV20-1 | 12 | many | TGCAGTGCCCGAGGGTCCTCCTACGAGCAGTACTTC | CSARGSSYEQYF